What follows are 24 T cell receptor beta chains derived from one specimen sequenced in a study of patients and donors after allogeneic stem cell transplantation. TCRdb processed the RT-PCR reads anew with MiXCR; each CDR3 protein has one entry. The sample lists about 410,000 distinct CDR3 sequences; roughly 17% were seen once. Sequenced: blood, either unsorted or a sorted T cell fraction (not recorded which). Every receptor here comes from a human donor who was either an allogeneic HSCT recipient or a stem cell or donor lymphocyte infusion donor (not recorded which). It is not recorded whose cells these are; they may come from a transplant donor.

This clonotype was observed a handful of times. The rearrangement links TRBV4-1 to TRBJ2-5, with 9 bases aligning to TRBD2. The CDR3 loop spans 15 amino acids. The germline gives CDR1 MGHRA, CDR2 YSYEKL. V lost 0 bases, J lost 5 bases, and 4 bases stayed unmatched. The CDR3 region is CASSQEASGIETQYF. CDR3 nucleotides: TGCGCCAGCAGCCAAGAAGCTAGCGGGATTGAGACCCAGTACTTC.

This chain uses TRBV24-1 with TRBJ2-7; 12 bases line up with TRBD2. The length of the CDR3 is 18 residues. CDR1 KGHDR and CDR2 SFDVKD come from the germline V gene. Trimming removed 2 bases from V and 2 bases from J; junction bases left unmatched: 9. CDR3 in DNA: TGTGCCACCAGTGATTCGGGACTAGCGGGTTCTTTACCCTACGAGCAGTACTTC. Translating it yields CATSDSGLAGSLPYEQYF.

V and J are TRBV6-6 and TRBJ2-7; weak D call: TRBD1 (5 bases). This CDR3 comprises 12 residues. Germline CDR1 MNHNY, CDR2 SVGAGI (reference sequence). With 6 bases removed from V and 6 bases from J, the gap between germline ends came to 12 bases. The CDR3 bases are TGTGCCAGCAGCCGGACATGGGGCGAGCAGTACTTC. Translating it yields CASSRTWGEQYF.

This clonotype occurred a few times. The chain has TRBV19 and TRBJ2-2; weak D call: TRBD1 (6 bases). Germline CDR1 LNHDA, CDR2 SQIVND (reference sequence). This CDR3 spans 14 amino acids. V was shortened by 4 bases and J by 7 bases, with 13 bases between the two germline ends. DNA for the CDR3: TGTGCCAGTAGTACGGGCCGGGACATCGGGGAGCTGTTTTTT. Translation gives CASSTGRDIGELFF.

This clonotype was counted at least ten times. J is TRBJ2-1 and V is TRBV12-3 or TRBV12-4, with D unresolved. There are 14 residues in the CDR3. Trimming removed 6 bases from V and 4 bases from J, with 13 bases in between. CDR3 bases: TGTGCCAGCAGCTTATCAGACCGTTACAATGAGCAGTTCTTC. Translated, it gives CASSLSDRYNEQFF.

This chain links TRBV4-3 with TRBJ2-3; D is possibly TRBD2 (5 bases). This CDR3 has 16 amino acids. V was cut by 2 bases and J by 6 bases, with 18 bases left in between. Germline V gene sequence: CDR1 LGHNA, CDR2 YSLEER. In DNA form, the CDR3 reads TGCGCCAGCAGCCAATCGGGCGGGCGGGCGCAGGATACGCAGTATTTT. Amino acid sequence: CASSQSGGRAQDTQYF.

The CDR3 reads CASSQGWGDTEAFF. The CDR3 nucleotides read TGCGCCAGCAGCCAAGGTTGGGGAGACACTGAAGCTTTCTTT. V is TRBV4-3 and J is TRBJ1-1; D gene ambiguous. V was clipped by 1 base and J by 3 bases, with 9 bases between them. The CDR3 covers 14 residues. CDR1 is LGHNA and CDR2 is YSLEER in the germline V gene.

The chain employs TRBV4-3 and TRBJ2-1, with D possibly matching TRBD1 (7 bases). CDR3 size: 16 residues. In germline, CDR1 is LGHNA, CDR2 YSLEER. Deletions cut 4 bases from V and 4 bases from J, with 17 bases between. This CDR3 reads CASSRGGGREYNEQFF. In DNA form, the CDR3 reads TGCGCCAGCAGCCGAGGAGGGGGCAGAGAATACAATGAGCAGTTCTTC.

This clonotype was counted many times. This rearrangement joins TRBV7-2 to TRBJ1-5; D is uncertain. Germline-derived CDR1 and CDR2 are SGHTA and FQGNSA. Trimming shortened V by 0 bases and J by 3 bases, and 6 bases separated the two germline ends. CDR3 size: 14 residues. The CDR3 DNA reads as TGTGCCAGCAGCTTAGCACGGTTCAATCAGCCCCAGCATTTT. This gives the protein CASSLARFNQPQHF.

This chain joins TRBV5-1 and TRBJ2-5, with D perhaps TRBD1 or TRBD2 (6 bases each). V was pared by 1 base and J by 5 bases, with 15 bases between. The CDR3 contains 15 residues. Per the germline V gene, CDR1 is SGHRS and CDR2 is YFSETQ. CDR3 region: CASSLRRGAGETQYF. CDR3 bases: TGCGCCAGCAGCTTGCGGAGGGGGGCTGGGGAGACCCAGTACTTC.

The table lists this clonotype with a few counts. The gene calls are TRBV6-1 and TRBJ2-5; TRBD1 matches at 11 bases. J gave up 5 bases and V 5 bases, and 10 bases lay outside the gene matches. This CDR3 is 16 amino acids long. Germline CDR1 reads MNHNS; CDR2 reads SASEGT. The CDR3, as DNA: TGTGCCAGCAGTCAAACCAGGGGACAGGGGGGTGAGACCCAGTACTTC. It codes for CASSQTRGQGGETQYF.

This chain connects TRBV19 to TRBJ2-6, with D possibly being TRBD2 (5 bases). The germline V and J ends were trimmed by 7 bases and 2 bases, with 9 bases remaining between them. CDR1 LNHDA and CDR2 SQIVND come from the germline V gene (reference sequence). This CDR3 is built from 14 residues. This CDR3 is CASTGGPGANVLTF. The DNA of the CDR3 is TGTGCCAGTACAGGAGGCCCTGGGGCCAACGTCCTGACTTTC.

This clonotype has ten or more counts. This chain links TRBV5-1 with TRBJ2-1; unclear D gene. This CDR3 is built from 17 residues. The germline V and J ends were trimmed by 3 bases and 2 bases, with 18 bases remaining between them. CDR1 is SGHRS and CDR2 is YFSETQ in the germline V gene. The CDR3 DNA reads as TGCGCCAGCAGCTCCTCCTTTCAGGTGGTTACCTACAATGAGCAGTTCTTC. Translation: CASSSSFQVVTYNEQFF.

This clonotype was detected many times. The chain recombines TRBV5-1 with TRBJ2-5; 8 nucleotides agree with TRBD1. Losses at the gene ends were 3 bases for V and 0 bases for J; bases not matched to a gene: 7. The CDR3 contains 16 residues. Per germline, CDR1 SGHRS and CDR2 YFSETQ. CDR3 coding DNA: TGCGCCAGCAGCTACTCTCCGGGACAGGACCAAGAGACCCAGTACTTC. As protein: CASSYSPGQDQETQYF.

The chain employs TRBV3-1 and TRBJ2-1; 8 bases agree with TRBD2. The CDR3 length is 16 residues. Germline V lookup: CDR1 LGHDT, CDR2 YNNKEL (reference sequence). Germline trimming cut 3 bases from V and 1 base from J; bases unmatched to any gene: 5. The CDR3 reads CASSQRGGGSYNEQFF. The CDR3 DNA follows: TGTGCCAGCAGCCAGAGAGGCGGGGGGTCCTACAATGAGCAGTTCTTC.

This clonotype showed up many times. The J gene is TRBJ2-1, the V gene TRBV5-1; 10 bases are shared with TRBD2. Germline CDR1 is SGHRS and CDR2 is YFSETQ. This CDR3 is 15 amino acids long. The V and J ends lost 0 bases and 10 bases, in that order; junction bases with no gene match: 7. CDR3 nucleotides: TGCGCCAGCAGCTTGGCAGCTAGCGGGAGAAGAGAGCAGTTCTTC. This sequence encodes CASSLAASGRREQFF.

This clonotype has just one count. The J gene is TRBJ1-1, the V gene TRBV7-2, with D perhaps TRBD1 (5 bases). V lost 2 bases and J 4 bases, leaving 17 bases between the germline ends. This CDR3 has 16 amino acids. The germline gives CDR1 SGHTA, CDR2 FQGNSA. The CDR3 loop is CASSLRGRGFFTEAFF. The CDR3 region has the DNA TGTGCCAGCAGCTTACGCGGAAGGGGTTTCTTCACTGAAGCTTTCTTT.

The chain links TRBV20-1 to TRBJ1-3; TRBD1 matches 10 bases. Unmatched junction bases numbered 6, after V lost 6 bases and J lost 4 bases. The CDR3 contains 14 residues. The germline CDR1 and CDR2 sequences are DFQATT and SNEGSKA (reference sequence). This chain's CDR3 is CSAKETGGGNTIYF. Here the CDR3 DNA reads TGCAGTGCCAAAGAGACAGGGGGCGGAAACACCATATATTTT.

CDR3 DNA sequence: TGCAGTGCTAGAGAGATCCTTAGCGCCACCAAAAACATTCAGTACTTC. This codes for CSAREILSATKNIQYF. V and J are TRBV20-1 and TRBJ2-4; perhaps TRBD2 as D (5 bases). CDR1 and CDR2 from the germline V gene are DFQATT and SNEGSKA (reference sequence). Trimming took off 0 bases at V and 2 bases at J, with 14 bases between the two ends. The CDR3 covers 16 residues.

This chain uses TRBV7-7 with TRBJ2-2; the D is unclear. CDR1 and CDR2 from the germline V gene are SSHAT and FNYEAQ (reference sequence). CDR3 length: 14 amino acids. Trimming cost V 7 bases and J 6 bases, with 15 bases left between them. In nucleotides, the CDR3 is TGTGCCAGCAAGATGGAACCGGGCGCCGGGGAGCTGTTTTTT. Encoded protein: CASKMEPGAGELFF. Variable domain in full (rest from reference TRBV7-7 and TRBJ2-2): GAGVSQSPRYKVTKRGQDVTLRCDPISSHATLYWYQQALGQGPEFLTYFNYEAQPDKSGLPSDRFSAERPEGSISTLTIQRTEQRDSAMYRCASKMEPGAGELFFGEGSRLTVL.

This clonotype has more than one count but fewer than ten. CDR3 nucleotide sequence: TGTGCCAGCTCACCACCGTGGGTCAGCTCCTACAATGAGCAGTTCTTC. Amino acids: CASSPPWVSSYNEQFF. The chain joins TRBV18 to TRBJ2-1; no clear D. The CDR3 runs to 16 residues. Trimming stripped 0 bases from V and 0 bases from J, with 9 bases between. Germline V gives CDR1 KGHSH, CDR2 LQKENI.

CDR3 bases: TGTGCCAGCAGCCGTTGGTGGACTAGTGACGCAGATACGCAGTATTTT. It translates to CASSRWWTSDADTQYF. The chain carries TRBV6-4 and TRBJ2-3; TRBD2 matches at 7 bases. The ends lost 6 bases at V and 4 bases at J; junction bases unmatched: 13. This CDR3 is 16 amino acids long. Germline V gives CDR1 MRHNA, CDR2 SNTAGT.

This chain connects TRBV5-1 to TRBJ2-3; TRBD1 is a possible D gene (6 bases). V was shortened by 1 base and J by 1 base, with 10 bases between the two germline ends. CDR3 length equals 15 residues. Per germline, CDR1 SGHRS and CDR2 YFSETQ. The CDR3 region has the DNA TGCGCCAGCAGCTTGTGGACAGTGGGCACAGATACGCAGTATTTT. Protein product: CASSLWTVGTDTQYF.

This clonotype has only a few counts. V usage is TRBV11-1 and J usage is TRBJ2-3; TRBD1 aligns across 7 bases. The CDR3 extends over 14 amino acids. Germline V gene data show CDR1 as SGHAT and CDR2 as FQDESV (reference sequence). The junction had 3 bases not matched to a gene; V was cut back by 4 bases and J by 2 bases. The CDR3 sequence: CASSSGQLTDTQYF. The CDR3, as DNA: TGTGCCAGCAGCTCGGGACAGCTCACAGATACGCAGTATTTT.